These 27 T cell receptor beta chains share one sample of origin, sequenced in a study of T cells in Graves' hyperthyroidism and ophthalmopathy. RNA transcripts gave rise to amplified TCR beta CDR3 regions. With the HTBI primer set, the TCR CDR3 went through a first round of RT-PCR. TCRdb ran MiXCR on the multiplex PCR reads and lists one entry per CDR3 protein. Of under 700,000 distinct CDR3 sequences listed, roughly 17% were seen once; the top ten hold about 18%. Sample: blood. These receptors were taken from a woman between 18 and 30 years old with Graves' hyperthyroidism.

In its sample, this clonotype was seen a few times. J is TRBJ1-1 and V is TRBV3-1; D is ambiguous. Trimming left V 1 base short and J 3 bases short, with 15 bases between. The CDR3 contains 16 residues. Germline V CDR1 and CDR2: LGHDT, YNNKEL (reference sequence). The CDR3 loop reads CASSQVAGNPDTEAFF. CDR3 in DNA: TGTGCCAGCAGCCAAGTAGCCGGGAACCCGGACACTGAAGCTTTCTTT.

This chain uses TRBV6-2 or TRBV6-3 with TRBJ1-6, with unresolved D. This CDR3 is 17 amino acids long. Trimming removed 1 base from V and 0 bases from J, with 10 bases in between. Germline assignment: CDR1 MNHEY and CDR2 SVGEGT. The CDR3 region is CASSYFQRSSYNSPLHF. The CDR3 DNA reads as TGTGCCAGCAGTTACTTTCAGCGAAGCTCCTATAATTCACCCCTCCACTTT.

This clonotype was seen many times. The chain carries TRBV2 and TRBJ1-5; maybe TRBD1 (6 bases). Trimming cost V 7 bases and J 1 base, with 14 bases left between them. There are 15 residues in the CDR3. Germline V gene lookup returns CDR1 SNHLY and CDR2 FYNNEI. The CDR3 DNA reads as TGTGCCAGCAAGTCTAGGGGGGAAAGCAATCAGCCCCAGCATTTT. The encoded protein is CASKSRGESNQPQHF.

This chain connects TRBV14 to TRBJ2-1; 8 nucleotides match TRBD2. Germline-derived CDR1 and CDR2 are SGHDN and FVKESK. The CDR3 sequence is 14 residues long. V lost 8 bases, J lost 9 bases, and 12 bases stayed unmatched. The CDR3 region is CASGLAGGLREQFF. Written as DNA, the CDR3 is TGTGCCAGCGGACTGGCGGGGGGATTGCGTGAGCAGTTCTTC.

This clonotype was seen repeatedly, ten times or more. V is TRBV20-1 and J is TRBJ2-3; TRBD1 might be the D (5 bases). V lost 2 bases, J lost 2 bases, and 8 bases lay in between. Germline V lookup: CDR1 DFQATT, CDR2 SNEGSKA (reference sequence). The CDR3 is 13 amino acids. CDR3 region: CSARKGDTDTQYF. In nucleotides, the CDR3 is TGCAGTGCTAGAAAAGGGGACACAGATACGCAGTATTTT.

V is TRBV7-9 and J is TRBJ2-7, with D perhaps being TRBD1 or TRBD2 (5 bases each). V was cut by 5 bases and J by 3 bases, with 23 bases left in between. Looked up from germline, CDR1 is SEHNR and CDR2 is FQNEAQ (reference sequence). CDR3 length: 17 amino acids. The CDR3 nucleotides read TGTGCCAGCAGCCCCCAAACGGGGCAGGAAGGCTTCTACGAGCAGTACTTC. It specifies CASSPQTGQEGFYEQYF.

This chain uses TRBV20-1 with TRBJ1-6; 9 bases are shared with TRBD1. V gave up 1 base and J gave up 6 bases; unmatched junction bases: 4. CDR3 length: 15 residues. Germline CDR1 is DFQATT and CDR2 is SNEGSKA (reference sequence). The CDR3 nucleotides read TGCAGTGCTAGAGCTAACAGGGGGCTTAATTCACCCCTCCACTTT. Protein sequence: CSARANRGLNSPLHF.

In the case of this clonotype: Just one base apart from a much larger clone, this may be a read error. This chain joins TRBV2 and TRBJ2-7; no definite D call. This CDR3 region has 11 residues. CDR1 is SNHLY and CDR2 is FYNNEI in the germline V gene. The DNA for the CDR3 is TGTGTCAGTGGGGTCGCCTACGAGCAGTACTTC. This sequence encodes CVSGVAYEQYF.

This clonotype appeared many times. The rearrangement links TRBV5-1 to TRBJ1-5, with a tentative D call TRBD1 (6 bases). Germline CDR1 reads SGHRS; CDR2 reads YFSETQ. The CDR3 is made up of 14 amino acids. The V end was cut by 4 bases, the J end by 4 bases, with 12 bases between. For the CDR3, the DNA is TGCGCCAGCAGCACCGGACAGCCGAATCAGCCCCAGCATTTT. Its translation is CASSTGQPNQPQHF.

The CDR3, as DNA: TGTGCCAGCAGCCAAGACAGGTATAATGAAAAACTGTTTTTT. It translates to CASSQDRYNEKLFF. The rearrangement uses TRBV4-2 and TRBJ1-4, with D unclear. Germline V gives CDR1 LGHNA, CDR2 YNFKEQ. The ends were cut back, 0 bases at V and 4 bases at J, with 6 bases in the middle. The CDR3 is 14 amino acids.

This clonotype was detected only a few times. This sequence joins TRBV25-1 and TRBJ1-2; 7 positions agree with TRBD1. Trimming took 4 bases from V and 4 from J; bases not matched to a gene: 18. CDR1 MGHDK and CDR2 SYGVNS come from the germline V gene. The length of the CDR3 is 18 residues. The CDR3 DNA is TGTGCCAGCAGTGCCGCAGGGGGAGAGGGGACCCGCGGCTATGGCTACACCTTC. As protein: CASSAAGGEGTRGYGYTF.

The chain has TRBV10-3 and TRBJ1-1; D is perhaps TRBD1 (5 bases). This CDR3 is built from 14 residues. Trimming took 5 bases from V and 3 from J, leaving 13 bases between them. CDR1 is ENHRY and CDR2 is SYGVKD in the germline V gene. Here the CDR3 reads CAISPGSGYTEAFF. DNA for the CDR3: TGTGCCATCAGTCCAGGGTCGGGGTACACTGAAGCTTTCTTT.

V is TRBV6-1 and J is TRBJ1-2, with D unresolved. The CDR3 loop spans 13 amino acids. V shed 6 bases and J shed 5 bases, with 13 bases lying between them. Germline assignment: CDR1 MNHNS and CDR2 SASEGT. The CDR3 protein is CASSPEGGYGYTF. CDR3 sequence (DNA): TGTGCCAGCAGCCCGGAGGGTGGGTATGGCTACACCTTC.

The chain couples TRBV6-5 to TRBJ1-2; 8 bases are a match to TRBD1. The V and J ends lost 4 bases and 9 bases, in that order; junction bases with no gene match: 10. The germline gives CDR1 MNHEY, CDR2 SVGAGI. This CDR3 is 14 amino acids long. DNA of the CDR3: TGTGCCAGCAGTTCGACAGGGGCCGTATTAAGCTACACCTTC. The encoded protein is CASSSTGAVLSYTF.

This clonotype occurred a few times. This rearrangement joins TRBV12-3 or TRBV12-4 to TRBJ1-4; D is perhaps TRBD1 (5 bases). V dropped 7 bases and J dropped 0 bases, with 15 bases sitting between them. The CDR3 runs to 16 residues. The CDR3 sequence: CASTSLRGSTNEKLFF. The CDR3 nucleotides are TGTGCCAGCACCTCATTACGGGGCTCAACTAATGAAAAACTGTTTTTT.

This clonotype appeared many times. The rearrangement uses TRBV20-1 and TRBJ2-7; TRBD2 might be the D (5 bases). CDR1 is DFQATT, CDR2 SNEGSKA, per germline (reference sequence). The CDR3 is 12 residues long. The CDR3 region is CSTPGEGYEQYF. As DNA, the CDR3 is TGCAGCACCCCAGGTGAGGGCTACGAGCAGTACTTC.

This chain links TRBV27 with TRBJ1-5; TRBD1 matches 7 bases. The length of the CDR3 is 14 residues. The V gene's germline CDR1 is MNHEY and CDR2 SMNVEV (reference sequence). V was clipped by 7 bases and J by 6 bases; unmatched bases: 9. The CDR3 loop reads CASMDRRATQPQHF. The CDR3 DNA reads TGTGCCAGCATGGACAGGAGAGCGACTCAGCCCCAGCATTTT.

The table lists this clonotype with a few counts. The chain links TRBV9 to TRBJ2-1; a weak D match, TRBD2 (6 bases). CDR1 and CDR2 (germline): SGDLS, YYNGEE. V was clipped by 0 bases and J by 4 bases, with 11 bases between them. CDR3 length equals 15 residues. The CDR3: CASSVAWGVYNEQFF. The CDR3, as DNA: TGTGCCAGCAGCGTAGCGTGGGGGGTTTACAATGAGCAGTTCTTC. The full variable domain, completed using reference TRBV9 and TRBJ2-1, is DSGVTQTPKHLITATGQRVTLRCSPRSGDLSVYWYQQSLDQGLQFLIQYYNGEERAKGNILERFSAQQFPDLHSELNLSSLELGDSALYFCASSVAWGVYNEQFFGPGTRLTVL.

The chain recombines TRBV7-9 with TRBJ1-4; 7 positions match TRBD1. Germline loops: CDR1 SEHNR, CDR2 FQNEAQ (reference sequence). CDR3 length: 15 amino acids. Unmatched junction bases numbered 5, after V lost 2 bases and J lost 5 bases. CDR3 DNA sequence: TGTGCCAGCAGCTTAAAGGGAGGGGGCAATGAAAAACTGTTTTTT. Its protein is CASSLKGGGNEKLFF.

This clonotype has more than one count but fewer than ten. The chain is built from TRBV15 and TRBJ1-4; D gene unclear. The ends were cut back, 1 base at V and 6 bases at J, with 18 bases in the middle. CDR1 and CDR2 from the germline V gene are LNHNV and YYDKDF (reference sequence). CDR3 length: 17 amino acids. CDR3 in DNA: TGTGCCACCAGCAGAGGGCCCATTAATAGGGTTGATGAAAAACTGTTTTTT. It codes for CATSRGPINRVDEKLFF.

V gene TRBV12-3 or TRBV12-4 combines with J gene TRBJ1-2; 7 nucleotides agree with TRBD1. Unmatched junction bases numbered 6, after V lost 6 bases and J lost 2 bases. The CDR3 runs 14 residues. The chain's CDR3 is CASSWRGQNYGYTF. CDR3 coding DNA: TGTGCCAGCAGCTGGCGGGGACAGAACTATGGCTACACCTTC.

This clonotype has a count of ten or more. The CDR3 DNA is TGTGCCAGCGGCGAAACATGTTCCTCCGAATTGGACACTGAAGCTTTCTTT. This encodes CASGETCSSELDTEAFF. This chain links TRBV6-7 with TRBJ1-1, with no clear D. TRBV6-7 is assigned to the ORF class and has an uncertain function. V was trimmed by 8 bases and J by 3 bases, leaving 25 bases between them. The CDR3 covers 17 residues.

This clonotype was picked up many times. This chain uses TRBV24-1 with TRBJ1-1; weak D call: TRBD1 (6 bases). V was pared by 6 bases and J by 4 bases, with 14 bases between. Per the germline V gene, CDR1 is KGHDR and CDR2 is SFDVKD. CDR3 size: 14 residues. CDR3 protein: CATSTSGARTEAFF. As DNA, the CDR3 is TGTGCCACCAGTACGTCAGGGGCGCGCACTGAAGCTTTCTTT.

About this clonotype: Just one base apart from a much larger clone, this may be a read error. V usage is TRBV3-1 and J usage is TRBJ1-4; D is uncertain. The CDR3 extends over 15 amino acids. Trimming removed 0 bases from V and 0 bases from J, with 5 bases in between. Per germline, CDR1 LGHDT and CDR2 YNNKEL (reference sequence). The CDR3 reads CASSQEVTTNEKLFF. As DNA, the CDR3 is TGTGCCAGCAGCCAAGAAGTTACAACTAATGAAAAACTGTTTTTT.

The chain uses TRBV10-3 and TRBJ1-6, with D possibly being TRBD1 (5 bases). The CDR3 loop spans 14 amino acids. Germline V gene data show CDR1 as ENHRY and CDR2 as SYGVKD. Trimming cost V 6 bases and J 8 bases, with 14 bases left between them. The CDR3 DNA sequence: TGTGCCATCAGCTCCGGGACTTTTGATTCACCCCTCCACTTT. Its protein is CAISSGTFDSPLHF.

The CDR3 spells CATSEGGTDYEQYF. The CDR3 DNA reads TGTGCCACCAGTGAGGGGGGGACCGACTACGAGCAGTACTTC. The rearrangement links TRBV24-1 to TRBJ2-7; the match to TRBD2 covers 7 bases. CDR3 length equals 14 residues. V gave up 4 bases and J gave up 3 bases; unmatched junction bases: 5. Germline CDR1 reads KGHDR; CDR2 reads SFDVKD.

This clonotype was seen ten or more times. CDR3 residues: CASSELASGKLAKGTNEQFF. The CDR3 coding sequence is TGTGCCAGCAGTGAACTAGCTAGCGGGAAACTGGCGAAAGGCACCAATGAGCAGTTCTTC. The J gene is TRBJ2-1, the V gene TRBV2; 9 bases are a match to TRBD2. The junction had 20 bases not matched to a gene; V was cut back by 2 bases and J by 6 bases. The V gene's germline CDR1 is SNHLY and CDR2 FYNNEI. The CDR3 consists of 20 residues.